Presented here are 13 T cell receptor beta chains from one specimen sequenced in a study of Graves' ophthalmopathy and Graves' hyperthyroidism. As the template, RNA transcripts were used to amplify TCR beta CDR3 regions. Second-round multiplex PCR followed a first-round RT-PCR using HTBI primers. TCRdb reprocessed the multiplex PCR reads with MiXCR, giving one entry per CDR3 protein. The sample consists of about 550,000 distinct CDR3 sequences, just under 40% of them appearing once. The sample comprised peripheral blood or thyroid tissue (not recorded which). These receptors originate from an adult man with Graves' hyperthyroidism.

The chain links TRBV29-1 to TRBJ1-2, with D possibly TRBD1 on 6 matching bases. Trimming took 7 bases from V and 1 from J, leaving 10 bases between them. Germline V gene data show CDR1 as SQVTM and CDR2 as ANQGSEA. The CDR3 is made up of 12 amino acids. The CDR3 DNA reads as TGCAGCGGGGAACAGGGTAACTATGGCTACACCTTC. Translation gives CSGEQGNYGYTF.

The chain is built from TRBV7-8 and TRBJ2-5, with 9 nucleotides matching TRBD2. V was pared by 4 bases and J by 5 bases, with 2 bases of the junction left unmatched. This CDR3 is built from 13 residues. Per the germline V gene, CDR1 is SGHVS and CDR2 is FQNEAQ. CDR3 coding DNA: TGTGCCAGCAGCTCTAGCGGGACGGAGACCCAGTACTTC. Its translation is CASSSSGTETQYF.

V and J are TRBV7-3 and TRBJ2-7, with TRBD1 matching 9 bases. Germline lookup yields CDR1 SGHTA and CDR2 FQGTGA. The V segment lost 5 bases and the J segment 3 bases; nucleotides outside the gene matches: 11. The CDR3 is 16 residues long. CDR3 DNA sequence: TGTGCCAGCAGCGTTGAACATGGGGGACAGGGCTACGAGCAGTACTTC. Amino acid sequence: CASSVEHGGQGYEQYF.

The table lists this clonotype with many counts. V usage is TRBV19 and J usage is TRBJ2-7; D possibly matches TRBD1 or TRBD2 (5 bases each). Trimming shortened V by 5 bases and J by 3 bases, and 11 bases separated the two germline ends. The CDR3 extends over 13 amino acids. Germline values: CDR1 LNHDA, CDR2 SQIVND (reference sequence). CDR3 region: CASSGGPVYEQYF. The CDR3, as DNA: TGTGCCAGTAGTGGGGGACCAGTCTACGAGCAGTACTTC.

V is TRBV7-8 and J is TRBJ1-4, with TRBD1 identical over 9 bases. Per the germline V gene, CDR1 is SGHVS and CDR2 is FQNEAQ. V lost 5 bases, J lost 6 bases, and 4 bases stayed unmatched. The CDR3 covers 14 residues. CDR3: CASSPDRGYEKLFF. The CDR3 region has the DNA TGTGCCAGCAGCCCCGACAGGGGGTATGAAAAACTGTTTTTT.

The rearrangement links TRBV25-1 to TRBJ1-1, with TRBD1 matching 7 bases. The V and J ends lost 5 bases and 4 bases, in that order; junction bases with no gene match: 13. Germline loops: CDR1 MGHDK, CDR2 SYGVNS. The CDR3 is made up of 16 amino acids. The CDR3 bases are TGTGCCAGCAGTCGCCGGGAGGTGAGGGGGCCCACTGAAGCTTTCTTT. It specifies CASSRREVRGPTEAFF.

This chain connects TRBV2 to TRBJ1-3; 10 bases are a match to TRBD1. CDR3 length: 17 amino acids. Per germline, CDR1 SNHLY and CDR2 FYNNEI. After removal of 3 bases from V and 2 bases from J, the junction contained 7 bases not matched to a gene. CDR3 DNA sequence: TGTGCCAGCAGTGAGGGACAGGGGAATCTCGCTGGAAACACCATATATTTT. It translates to CASSEGQGNLAGNTIYF.

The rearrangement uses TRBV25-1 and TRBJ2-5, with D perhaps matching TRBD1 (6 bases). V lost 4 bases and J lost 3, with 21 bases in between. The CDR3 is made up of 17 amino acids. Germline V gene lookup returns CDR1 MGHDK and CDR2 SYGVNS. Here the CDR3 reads CASSAGVRPRTEETQYF. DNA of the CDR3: TGTGCCAGCAGTGCAGGGGTCAGACCCAGAACAGAAGAGACCCAGTACTTC.

The CDR3 is CAISPTENYGYTF. The CDR3 nucleotides are TGTGCCATCAGTCCGACAGAAAACTATGGCTACACCTTC. The V gene is TRBV10-3, the J gene TRBJ1-2, with D possibly being TRBD1 (5 bases). The CDR3 contains 13 residues. V dropped 5 bases and J dropped 2 bases, with 9 bases sitting between them. The germline V gene has CDR1 ENHRY and CDR2 SYGVKD.

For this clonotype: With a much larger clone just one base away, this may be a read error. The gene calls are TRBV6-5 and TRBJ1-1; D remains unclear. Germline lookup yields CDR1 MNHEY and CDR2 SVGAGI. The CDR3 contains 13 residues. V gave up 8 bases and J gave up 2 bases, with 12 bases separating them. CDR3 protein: CASWAQRNTEAFF. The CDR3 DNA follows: TGTGCCAGCTGGGCCCAGCGTAACACTGAAGCTTTCTTT.

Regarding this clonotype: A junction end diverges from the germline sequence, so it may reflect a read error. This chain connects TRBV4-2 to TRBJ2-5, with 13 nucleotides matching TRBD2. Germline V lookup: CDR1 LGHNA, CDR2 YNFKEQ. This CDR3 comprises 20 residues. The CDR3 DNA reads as TGTACCAGCAGCCAAGTTCGCGTATTAGGACTAGCGGGAGATCGAGAGACCCAGTACTTC. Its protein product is CTSSQVRVLGLAGDRETQYF.

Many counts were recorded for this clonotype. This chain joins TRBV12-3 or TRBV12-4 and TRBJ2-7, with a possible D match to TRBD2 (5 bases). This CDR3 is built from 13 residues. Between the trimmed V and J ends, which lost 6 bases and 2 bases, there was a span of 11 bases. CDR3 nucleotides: TGTGCCAGCAGCCTTAGCGTTCCCTACGAGCAGTACTTC. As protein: CASSLSVPYEQYF.

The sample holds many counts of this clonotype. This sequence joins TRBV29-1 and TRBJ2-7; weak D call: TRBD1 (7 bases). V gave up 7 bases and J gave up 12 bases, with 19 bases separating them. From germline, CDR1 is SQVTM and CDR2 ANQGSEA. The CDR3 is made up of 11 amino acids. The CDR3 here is CSAFGQEGLYF. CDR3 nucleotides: TGCAGCGCCTTTGGACAGGAGGGACTGTACTTC.